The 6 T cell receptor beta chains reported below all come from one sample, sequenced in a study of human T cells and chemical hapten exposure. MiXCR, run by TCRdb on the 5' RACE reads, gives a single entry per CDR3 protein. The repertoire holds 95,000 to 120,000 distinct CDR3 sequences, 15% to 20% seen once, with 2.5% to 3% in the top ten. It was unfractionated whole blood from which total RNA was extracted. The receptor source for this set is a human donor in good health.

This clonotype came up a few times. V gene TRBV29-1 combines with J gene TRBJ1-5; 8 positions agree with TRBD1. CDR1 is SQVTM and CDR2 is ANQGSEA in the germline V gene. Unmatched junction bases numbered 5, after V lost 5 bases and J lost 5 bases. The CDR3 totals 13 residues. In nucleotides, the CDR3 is TGCAGCGTTTCCGGGACAGGCGATCAGCCCCAGCATTTT. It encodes CSVSGTGDQPQHF.

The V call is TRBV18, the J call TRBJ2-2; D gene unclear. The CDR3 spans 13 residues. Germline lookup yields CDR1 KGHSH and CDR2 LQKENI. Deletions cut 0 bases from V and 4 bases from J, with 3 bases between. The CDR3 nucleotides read TGTGCCAGCTCACCACCAACCACCGGGGAGCTGTTTTTT. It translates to CASSPPTTGELFF.

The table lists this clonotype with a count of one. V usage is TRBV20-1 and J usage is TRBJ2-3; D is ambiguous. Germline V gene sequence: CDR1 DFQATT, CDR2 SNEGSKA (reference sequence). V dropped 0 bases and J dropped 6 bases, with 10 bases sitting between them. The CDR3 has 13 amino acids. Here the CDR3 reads CSAREHQMDTQYF. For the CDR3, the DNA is TGCAGTGCTAGAGAGCACCAGATGGATACGCAGTATTTT.

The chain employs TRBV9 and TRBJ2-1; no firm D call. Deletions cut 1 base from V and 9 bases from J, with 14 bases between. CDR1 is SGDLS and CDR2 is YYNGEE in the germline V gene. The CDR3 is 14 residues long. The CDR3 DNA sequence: TGTGCCAGCAGCGTAATCCCAGAGTCCGGTGAGCAGTTCTTC. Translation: CASSVIPESGEQFF.

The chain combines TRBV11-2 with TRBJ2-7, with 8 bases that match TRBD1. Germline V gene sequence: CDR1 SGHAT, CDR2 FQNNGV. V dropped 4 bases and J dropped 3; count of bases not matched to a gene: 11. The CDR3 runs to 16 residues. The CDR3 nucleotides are TGTGCCAGCAGCTCCCACCTCCAGACAGGGGACTACGAGCAGTACTTC. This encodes CASSSHLQTGDYEQYF.

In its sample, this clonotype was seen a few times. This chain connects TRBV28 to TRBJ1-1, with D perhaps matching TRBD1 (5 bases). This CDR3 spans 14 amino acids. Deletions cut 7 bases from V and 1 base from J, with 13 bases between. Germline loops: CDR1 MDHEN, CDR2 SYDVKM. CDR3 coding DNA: TGTGCCAGCACCCTTTCTGGGGGGAACACTGAAGCTTTCTTT. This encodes CASTLSGGNTEAFF.